This passage covers 3 T cell receptor beta chains from one sample sequenced in a study of blood T cell repertoires in COVID-19. The repertoire was sequenced with immunoSEQ multiplex PCR; TCRdb's copy has only in-frame clones and lacks some. Among 150,000 to 200,000 clones listed, about 86% were seen once. Sequenced sample: peripheral blood. These receptor sequences come from a man between 50 and 59 years old with active or convalescent COVID-19.

For the CDR3, the DNA is TGTGCCAGCACCACCCTCGGGTACACCGGGGAGCTGTTTTTT. Translated: CASTTLGYTGELFF. The rearrangement uses TRBV5-6 and TRBJ2-2, with no clear D. CDR1 and CDR2 from the germline V gene are SGHDT and YYEEEE. The CDR3 has 14 residues. Between the trimmed V and J ends, which lost 6 bases and 3 bases, there was a span of 12 bases. The variable domain in full, with the rest retrieved from reference TRBV5-6 and TRBJ2-2, is DAGVTQSPTHLIKTRGQQVTLRCSPKSGHDTVSWYQQALGQGPQFIFQYYEEEERQRGNFPDRFSGHQFPNYSSELNVNALLLGDSALYLCASTTLGYTGELFFGEGSRLTVL.

The chain uses TRBV18 and TRBJ1-3; no firm D call. CDR1 is KGHSH and CDR2 is LQKENI in the germline V gene. CDR3 length equals 15 residues. V dropped 4 bases and J dropped 0 bases, with 10 bases sitting between them. CDR3 in DNA: TGTGCCAGCTCACGAAACAAAAACTCTGGAAACACCATATATTTT. As protein: CASSRNKNSGNTIYF.

The rearrangement joins TRBV9 to TRBJ2-2; 7 bases align to TRBD2. Germline CDR1 reads SGDLS; CDR2 reads YYNGEE. The CDR3 is made up of 16 amino acids. The V gene end was trimmed by 5 bases and the J gene end by 2 bases; junction bases not matched to a gene: 9. CDR3: CASSSRRDYNTGELFF. The DNA of the CDR3 is TGTGCCAGCAGTTCCAGGAGGGACTATAACACCGGGGAGCTGTTTTTT.